These T cell receptor beta chains were read from a single sample in a study of blood T cell repertoires in COVID-19. The table came from immunoSEQ multiplex PCR; TCRdb's copy has only in-frame clones and leaves some out. The sample lists some 80,000 clones; 79% were seen once. Sequencing used peripheral blood. The receptors were gathered from a woman of 80 years or more with active or convalescent COVID-19. The CDR3 runs from the conserved cysteine through the conserved F or W.

>TRBJ2-3|TRBV11-2
CASSFWGAGADTQYF
>TRBJ2-1|TRBV14
CASTQNFHVPSSYNEQFF
>TRBJ2-7|TRBV4-3
CASSQGGGWTSEQYF
>TRBJ2-4|TRBV28
CASSGLFPYF
>TRBJ2-1|TRBV18
CASSPGASGYNEQFF
>TRBJ2-7|TRBV5-1
CASSLQGFYEQYF
>TRBJ1-2|TRBV5-1
CASSFLTGVNYGYTF
>TRBJ2-1|TRBV5-4
CASRPTSGIPTMGQFF
>TRBJ2-5|TRBV11-2
CARGLAPIQETQYF
>TRBJ1-5|TRBV6-6
CASSRLGVGTGRHQPQHF
>TRBJ2-5|TRBV19
CASSRSGSQETQYF
>TRBJ2-1|TRBV6-5
CASSYRGEQFF